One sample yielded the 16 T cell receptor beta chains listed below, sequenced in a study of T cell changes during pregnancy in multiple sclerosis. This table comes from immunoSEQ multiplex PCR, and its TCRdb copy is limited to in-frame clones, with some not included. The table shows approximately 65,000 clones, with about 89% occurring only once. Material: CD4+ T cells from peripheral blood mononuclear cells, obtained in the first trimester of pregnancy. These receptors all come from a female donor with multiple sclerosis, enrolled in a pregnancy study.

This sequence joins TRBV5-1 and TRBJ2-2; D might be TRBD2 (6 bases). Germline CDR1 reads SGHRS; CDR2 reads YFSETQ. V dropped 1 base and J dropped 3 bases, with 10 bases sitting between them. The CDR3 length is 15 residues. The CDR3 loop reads CASSLTSPDTGELFF. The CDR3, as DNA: TGCGCCAGCAGCTTGACTAGCCCCGACACCGGGGAGCTGTTTTTT.

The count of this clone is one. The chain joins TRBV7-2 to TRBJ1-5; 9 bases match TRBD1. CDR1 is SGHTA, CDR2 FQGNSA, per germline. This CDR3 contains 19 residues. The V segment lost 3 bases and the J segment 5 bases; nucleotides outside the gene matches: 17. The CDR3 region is CASSFRLIGTGQGHQPQHF. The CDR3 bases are TGTGCCAGCAGCTTTCGCTTGATTGGTACGGGACAGGGTCATCAGCCCCAGCATTTT.

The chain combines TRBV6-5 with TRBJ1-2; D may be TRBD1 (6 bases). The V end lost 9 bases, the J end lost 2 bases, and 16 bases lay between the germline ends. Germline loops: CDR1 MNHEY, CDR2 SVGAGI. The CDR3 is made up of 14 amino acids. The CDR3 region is CASQGRATNYGYTF. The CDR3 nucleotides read TGTGCCAGTCAGGGGAGGGCCACCAACTATGGCTACACCTTC.

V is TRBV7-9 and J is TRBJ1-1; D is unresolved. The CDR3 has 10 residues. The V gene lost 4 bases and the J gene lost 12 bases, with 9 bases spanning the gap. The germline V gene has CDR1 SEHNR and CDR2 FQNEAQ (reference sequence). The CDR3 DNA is TGTGCCAGCAGCTCACTTTCGACTTTCTTT. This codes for CASSSLSTFF.

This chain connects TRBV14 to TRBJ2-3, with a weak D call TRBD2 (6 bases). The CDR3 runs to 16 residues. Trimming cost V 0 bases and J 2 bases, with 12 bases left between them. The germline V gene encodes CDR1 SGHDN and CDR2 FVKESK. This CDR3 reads CASSQDFVLATDTQYF. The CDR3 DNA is TGTGCCAGCAGCCAAGACTTTGTACTAGCCACAGATACGCAGTATTTT.

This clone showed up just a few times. DNA of the CDR3: TGTGCCAGCAGTCCTTGGCAGGAGCAGTACTTC. Encoded protein: CASSPWQEQYF. The chain has TRBV2 and TRBJ2-7; the D is unclear. The CDR3 covers 11 residues. V was clipped by 5 bases and J by 7 bases, with 9 bases between them. Germline V gene data show CDR1 as SNHLY and CDR2 as FYNNEI. The full variable domain, with the rest looked up from reference TRBV2 and TRBJ2-7, is EPEVTQTPSHQVTQMGQEVILRCVPISNHLYFYWYRQILGQKVEFLVSFYNNEISEKSEIFDDQFSVERPDGSNFTLKIRSTKLEDSAMYFCASSPWQEQYFGPGTRLTVT.

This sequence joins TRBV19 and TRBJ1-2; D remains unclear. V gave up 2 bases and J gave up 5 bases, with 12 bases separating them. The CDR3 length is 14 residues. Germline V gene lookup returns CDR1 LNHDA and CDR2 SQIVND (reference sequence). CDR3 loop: CASSITAAVYGYTF. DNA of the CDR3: TGTGCCAGTAGTATAACCGCGGCGGTATATGGCTACACCTTC.

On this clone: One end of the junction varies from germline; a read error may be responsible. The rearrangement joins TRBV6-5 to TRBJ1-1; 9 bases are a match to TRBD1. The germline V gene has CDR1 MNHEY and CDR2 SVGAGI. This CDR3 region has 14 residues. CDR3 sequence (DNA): TGTGCCAGCAGATGGACAGGGGCGAACGCTGAAGCTTTCTTT. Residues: CASRWTGANAEAFF.

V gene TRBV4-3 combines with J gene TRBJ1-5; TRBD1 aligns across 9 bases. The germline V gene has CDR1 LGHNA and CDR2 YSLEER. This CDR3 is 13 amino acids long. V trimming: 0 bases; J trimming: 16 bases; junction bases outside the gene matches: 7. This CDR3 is CASSQDLGTGLHF. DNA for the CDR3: TGCGCCAGCAGCCAAGATCTAGGGACAGGGTTACATTTT.

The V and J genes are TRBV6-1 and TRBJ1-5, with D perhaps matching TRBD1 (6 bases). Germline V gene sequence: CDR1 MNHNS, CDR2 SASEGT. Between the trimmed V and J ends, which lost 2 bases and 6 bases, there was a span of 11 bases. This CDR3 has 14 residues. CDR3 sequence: CASSEQRGSQPQHF. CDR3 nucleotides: TGTGCCAGCAGTGAACAGAGGGGGAGTCAGCCCCAGCATTTT.

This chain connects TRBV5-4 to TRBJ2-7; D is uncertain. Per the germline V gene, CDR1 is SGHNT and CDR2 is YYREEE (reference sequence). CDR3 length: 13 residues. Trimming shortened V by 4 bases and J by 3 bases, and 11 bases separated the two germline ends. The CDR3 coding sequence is TGTGCCAGCAGCCTACCCTCGCGCTACGAGCAGTACTTC. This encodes CASSLPSRYEQYF.

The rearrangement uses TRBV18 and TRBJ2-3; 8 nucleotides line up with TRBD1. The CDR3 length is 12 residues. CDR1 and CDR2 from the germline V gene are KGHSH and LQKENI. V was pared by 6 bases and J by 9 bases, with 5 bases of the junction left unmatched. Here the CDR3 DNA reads TGTGCCAGCTCCCTTGGACAGGGAACGCAGTATTTT. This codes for CASSLGQGTQYF.

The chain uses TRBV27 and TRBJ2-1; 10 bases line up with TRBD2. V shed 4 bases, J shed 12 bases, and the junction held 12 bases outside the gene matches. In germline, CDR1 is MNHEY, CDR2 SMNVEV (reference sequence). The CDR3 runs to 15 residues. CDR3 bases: TGTGCCAGCAGTTCAGTAGCGGGGGGCCTGATAAGGCAGTTCTTC. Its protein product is CASSSVAGGLIRQFF.

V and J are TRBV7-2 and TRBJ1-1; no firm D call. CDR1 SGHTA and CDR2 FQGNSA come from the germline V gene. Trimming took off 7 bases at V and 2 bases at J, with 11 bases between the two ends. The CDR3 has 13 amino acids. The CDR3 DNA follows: TGTGCCAGCAATCCTCGACACAACACTGAAGCTTTCTTT. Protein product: CASNPRHNTEAFF.

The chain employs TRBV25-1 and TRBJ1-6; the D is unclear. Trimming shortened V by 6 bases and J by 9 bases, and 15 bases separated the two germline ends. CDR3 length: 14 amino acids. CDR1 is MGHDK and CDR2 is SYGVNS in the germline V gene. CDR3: CASSELREPSPLHF. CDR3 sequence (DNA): TGTGCCAGCAGCGAACTTCGAGAGCCTTCACCCCTCCACTTT. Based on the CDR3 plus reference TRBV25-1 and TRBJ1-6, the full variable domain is EADIYQTPRYLVIGTGKKITLECSQTMGHDKMYWYQQDPGMELHLIHYSYGVNSTEKGDLSSESTVSRIRTEHFPLTLESARPSHTSQYLCASSELREPSPLHFGNGTRLTVT.

Here the CDR3 reads CASSPIRESSGNTIYF. The CDR3 DNA reads as TGTGCCAGCTCACCAATAAGGGAGAGCTCTGGAAACACCATATATTTT. The V gene is TRBV18, the J gene TRBJ1-3, with no clear D. Germline V gene lookup returns CDR1 KGHSH and CDR2 LQKENI. Trimming removed 2 bases at V and 0 bases at J, with 11 bases between. The CDR3 loop spans 16 amino acids.